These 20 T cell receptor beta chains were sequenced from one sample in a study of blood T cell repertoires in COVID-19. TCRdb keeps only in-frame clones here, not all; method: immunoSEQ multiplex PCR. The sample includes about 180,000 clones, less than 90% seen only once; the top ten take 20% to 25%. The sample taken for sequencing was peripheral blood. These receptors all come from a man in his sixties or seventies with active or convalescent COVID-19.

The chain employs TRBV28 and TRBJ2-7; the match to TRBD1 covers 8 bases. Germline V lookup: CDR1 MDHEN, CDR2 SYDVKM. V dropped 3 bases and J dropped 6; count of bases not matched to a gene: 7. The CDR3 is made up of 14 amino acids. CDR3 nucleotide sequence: TGTGCCAGCAGTTTCACAGGGGGGCCCTCCGAGCAGTACTTC. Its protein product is CASSFTGGPSEQYF.

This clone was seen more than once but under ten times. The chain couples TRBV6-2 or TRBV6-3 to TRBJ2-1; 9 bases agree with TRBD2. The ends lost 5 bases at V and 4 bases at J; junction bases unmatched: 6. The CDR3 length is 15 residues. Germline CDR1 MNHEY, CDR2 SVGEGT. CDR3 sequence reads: CASSQTSGAYNEQFF. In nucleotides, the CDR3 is TGTGCCAGCAGTCAGACTAGCGGAGCTTACAATGAGCAGTTCTTC.

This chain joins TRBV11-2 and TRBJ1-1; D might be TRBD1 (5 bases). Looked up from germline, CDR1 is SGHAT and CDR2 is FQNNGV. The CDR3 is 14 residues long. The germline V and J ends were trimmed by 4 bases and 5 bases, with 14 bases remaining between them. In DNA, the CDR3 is TGTGCCAGCAGCTACCAAAGGGCAGGGACTGAAGCTTTCTTT. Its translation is CASSYQRAGTEAFF.

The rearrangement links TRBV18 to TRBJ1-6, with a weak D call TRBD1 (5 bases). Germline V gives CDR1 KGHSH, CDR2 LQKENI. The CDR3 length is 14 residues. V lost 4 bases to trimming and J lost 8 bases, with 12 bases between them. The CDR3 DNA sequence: TGTGCCAGCTCACGATCGGGGGAAGATTCACCCCTCCACTTT. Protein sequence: CASSRSGEDSPLHF.

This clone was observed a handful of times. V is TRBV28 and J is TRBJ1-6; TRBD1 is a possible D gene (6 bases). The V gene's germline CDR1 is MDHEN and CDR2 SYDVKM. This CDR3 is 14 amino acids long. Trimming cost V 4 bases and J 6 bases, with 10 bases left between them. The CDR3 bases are TGTGCCAGCAGTTCCCAGGGGACTAATTCACCCCTCCACTTT. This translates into CASSSQGTNSPLHF.

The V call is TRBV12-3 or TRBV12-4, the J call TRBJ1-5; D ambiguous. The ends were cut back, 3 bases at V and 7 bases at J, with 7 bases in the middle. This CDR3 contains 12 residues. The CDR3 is CASSFGGQPQHF. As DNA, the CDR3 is TGTGCCAGCAGTTTCGGAGGGCAGCCCCAGCATTTT.

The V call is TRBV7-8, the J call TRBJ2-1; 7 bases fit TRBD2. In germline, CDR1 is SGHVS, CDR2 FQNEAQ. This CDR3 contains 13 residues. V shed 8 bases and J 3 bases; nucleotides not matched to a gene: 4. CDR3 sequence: CASGAGVYNEQFF. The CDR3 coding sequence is TGTGCCAGCGGGGCGGGGGTCTACAATGAGCAGTTCTTC.

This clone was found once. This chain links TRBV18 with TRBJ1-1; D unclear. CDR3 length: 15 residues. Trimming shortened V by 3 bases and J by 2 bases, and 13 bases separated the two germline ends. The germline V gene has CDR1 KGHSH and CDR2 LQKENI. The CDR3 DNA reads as TGTGCCAGCTCACCTGGGCCGGGATCTAACACTGAAGCTTTCTTT. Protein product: CASSPGPGSNTEAFF.

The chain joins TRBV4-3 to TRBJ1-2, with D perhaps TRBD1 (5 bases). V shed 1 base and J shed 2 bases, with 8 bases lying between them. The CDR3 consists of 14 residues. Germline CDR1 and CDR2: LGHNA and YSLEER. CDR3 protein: CASSQASGNYGYTF. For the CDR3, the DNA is TGCGCCAGCAGCCAAGCTTCAGGGAACTATGGCTACACCTTC.

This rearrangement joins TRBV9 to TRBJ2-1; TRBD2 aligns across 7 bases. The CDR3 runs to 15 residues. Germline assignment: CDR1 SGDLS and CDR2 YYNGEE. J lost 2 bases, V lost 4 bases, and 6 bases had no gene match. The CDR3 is CASSRARGAYNEQFF. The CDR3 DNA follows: TGTGCCAGCAGCAGGGCCCGGGGGGCCTACAATGAGCAGTTCTTC.

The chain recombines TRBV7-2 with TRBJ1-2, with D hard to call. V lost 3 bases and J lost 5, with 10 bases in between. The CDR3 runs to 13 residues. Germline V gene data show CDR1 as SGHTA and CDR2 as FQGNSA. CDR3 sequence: CASSFTRAYGYTF. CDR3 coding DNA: TGTGCCAGCAGCTTTACACGTGCTTATGGCTACACCTTC. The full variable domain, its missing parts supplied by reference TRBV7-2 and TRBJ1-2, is GAGVSQSPSNKVTEKGKDVELRCDPISGHTALYWYRQSLGQGLEFLIYFQGNSAPDKSGLPSDRFSAERTGGSVSTLTIQRTQQEDSAVYLCASSFTRAYGYTFGSGTRLTVV.

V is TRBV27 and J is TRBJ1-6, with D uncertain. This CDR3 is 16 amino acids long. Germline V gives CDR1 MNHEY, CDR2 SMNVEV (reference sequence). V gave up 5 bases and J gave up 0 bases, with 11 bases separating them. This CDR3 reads CASSIIWSSYNSPLHF. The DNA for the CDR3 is TGTGCCAGCAGTATCATTTGGAGCTCCTATAATTCACCCCTCCACTTT.

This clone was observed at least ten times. The CDR3 spells CASSDTTGHPFF. In DNA, the CDR3 is TGTGCCAGCTCCGATACTACAGGCCACCCGTTCTTC. The rearrangement links TRBV6-5 to TRBJ2-1; the D gene is possibly TRBD1 (5 bases). V was clipped by 8 bases and J by 15 bases, with 20 bases between them. CDR3 length: 12 amino acids. Germline assignment: CDR1 MNHEY and CDR2 SVGAGI.

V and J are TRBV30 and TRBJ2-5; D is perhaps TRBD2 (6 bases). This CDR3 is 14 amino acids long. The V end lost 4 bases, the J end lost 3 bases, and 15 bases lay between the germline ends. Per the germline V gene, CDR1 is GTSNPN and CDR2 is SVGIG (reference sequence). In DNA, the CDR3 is TGTGCCTGGACACGGGCCGGACTAAAAGAGACCCAGTACTTC. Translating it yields CAWTRAGLKETQYF.

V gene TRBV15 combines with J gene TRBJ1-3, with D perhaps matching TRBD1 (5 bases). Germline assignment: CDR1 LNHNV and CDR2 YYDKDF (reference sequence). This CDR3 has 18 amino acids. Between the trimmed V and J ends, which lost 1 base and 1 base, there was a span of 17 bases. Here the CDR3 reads CATSRVGDSQYSGNTIYF. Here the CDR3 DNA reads TGTGCCACCAGCAGAGTGGGTGACAGTCAATATTCTGGAAACACCATATATTTT.

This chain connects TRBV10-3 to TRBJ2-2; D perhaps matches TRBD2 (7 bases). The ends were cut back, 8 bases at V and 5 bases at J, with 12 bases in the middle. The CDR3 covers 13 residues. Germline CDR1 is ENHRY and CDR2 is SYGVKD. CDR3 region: CAIRGGTTGELFF. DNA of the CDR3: TGTGCCATCCGCGGGGGCACTACCGGGGAGCTGTTTTTT.

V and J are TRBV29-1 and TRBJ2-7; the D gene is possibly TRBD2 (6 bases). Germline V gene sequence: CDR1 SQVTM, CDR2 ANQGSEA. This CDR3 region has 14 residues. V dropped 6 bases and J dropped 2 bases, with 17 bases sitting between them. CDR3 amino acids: CSVTSGRPPYEQYF. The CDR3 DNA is TGCAGCGTCACCTCAGGGAGGCCGCCCTACGAGCAGTACTTC.

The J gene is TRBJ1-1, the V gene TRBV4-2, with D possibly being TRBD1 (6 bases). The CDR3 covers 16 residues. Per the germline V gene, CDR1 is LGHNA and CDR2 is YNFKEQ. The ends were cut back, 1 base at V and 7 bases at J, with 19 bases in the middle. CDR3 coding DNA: TGTGCCAGCAGCCAAGTCTTAGGACAGACACACCATGAAGCTTTCTTT. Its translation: CASSQVLGQTHHEAFF.

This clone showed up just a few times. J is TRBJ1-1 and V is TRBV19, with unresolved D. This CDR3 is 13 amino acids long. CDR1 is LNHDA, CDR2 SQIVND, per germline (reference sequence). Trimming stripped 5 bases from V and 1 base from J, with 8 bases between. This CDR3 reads CASSQPGNTEAFF. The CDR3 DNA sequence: TGTGCCAGTAGTCAACCGGGGAACACTGAAGCTTTCTTT.

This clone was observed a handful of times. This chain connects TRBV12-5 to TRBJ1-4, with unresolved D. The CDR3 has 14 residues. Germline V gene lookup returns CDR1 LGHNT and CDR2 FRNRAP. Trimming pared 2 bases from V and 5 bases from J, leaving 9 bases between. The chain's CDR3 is CASGLSGRNEKLFF. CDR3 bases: TGTGCTAGTGGTTTGTCCGGGAGGAATGAAAAACTGTTTTTT.